This TCR beta chain appears in the sequencing data of a study of T-cell memory formation after mild COVID-19. Study background: In these data, TCR clusters were largely donor specific.

Study conclusions and caveats: Day 15 to 85 contractors were CD4/CD8 balanced; later expanders leaned CD4+. Largely, contracting CD4+ clones fell within CM and EM, and contracting CD8+ clones within EMRA.

This clonotype has just a few counts. The antigen is not known. A 5'RACE reaction primed in the constant segment made cDNA libraries of TCR alpha and TCR beta, and these carried sample barcodes and UMIs. TCRdb used MiXCR to reprocess the 5' RACE reads, holding one entry per CDR3 protein. The table includes around 390,000 distinct CDR3 sequences, approximately 15% detected once. Per germline, CDR1 MDHEN and CDR2 SYDVKM. V dropped 4 bases and J dropped 0; count of bases not matched to a gene: 6. The CDR3 extends over 16 amino acids. The specimen sequenced was PBMCs or a T cell subset sorted from them (not recorded which). The source is a man aged 18 to 35 who had mild COVID-19 (a few samples of this study predate the infection). Cell type and time point are not known. The genes are TRBV28 and TRBJ2-1; 7 bases agree with TRBD1. CDR3 sequence reads: CASSSGQAYSYNEQFF. CDR3 sequence (DNA): TGTGCCAGCAGTTCCGGACAGGCCTACTCCTACAATGAGCAGTTCTTC.